This entry features one T cell receptor (beta chain) sequence. The read is 3 residues too short to cover the CDR3 end, so that end is filled in from the germline J gene. These data come from a study of T cells in women clearing cervical HPV infection. In germline, CDR1 is SGHDT, CDR2 YYEEEE. The CDR3 spans 13 residues. The repertoire was sequenced with immunoSEQ multiplex PCR; TCRdb's copy has only in-frame clones and lacks some. The table for this sample gives more than 40,000 clones. The J gene is TRBJ1-1, the V gene TRBV5-6; D ambiguous. The specimen was blood buffy coat. The receptor comes from a woman between 18 and 70 years old with a cervical HPV16 infection that either progressed to CIN3+ or cleared (not recorded which). Partial CDR3 DNA: TGTGCCAGCAGATGGGCTGCGCACCAAGAA. This translates into CASRWAAHQE. Given in full, the CDR3 is CASRWAAHQEAFF.